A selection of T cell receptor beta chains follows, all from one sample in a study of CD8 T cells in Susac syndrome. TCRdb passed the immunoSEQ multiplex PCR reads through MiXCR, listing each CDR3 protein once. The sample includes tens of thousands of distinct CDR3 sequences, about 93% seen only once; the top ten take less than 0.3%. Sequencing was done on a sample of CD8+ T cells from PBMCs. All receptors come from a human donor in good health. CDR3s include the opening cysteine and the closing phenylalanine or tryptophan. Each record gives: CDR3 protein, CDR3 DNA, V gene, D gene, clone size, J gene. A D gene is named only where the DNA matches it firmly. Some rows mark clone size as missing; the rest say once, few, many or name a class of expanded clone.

CDR3: CSARDLRRTSTDTQYF; DNA: TGCAGTGCTAGAGATCTTAGAAGGACTAGCACAGATACGCAGTATTTT; V: TRBV20-1; D: NA; size: NA; J: TRBJ2-3
CDR3: CASSQDSAHEQYF; DNA: TGTGCCAGCAGCCAAGATTCAGCGCACGAGCAGTACTTC; V: TRBV14; D: NA; size: NA; J: TRBJ2-7
CDR3: CASSQAFSGQETQYF; DNA: TGTGCCAGCAGCCAAGCATTTAGCGGCCAAGAGACCCAGTACTTC; V: TRBV14; D: NA; size: NA; J: TRBJ2-5
CDR3: CASSFDRADGYTF; DNA: TGTGCCAGCAGCTTCGACAGGGCAGATGGCTACACCTTC; V: TRBV9; D: TRBD1; size: NA; J: TRBJ1-2
CDR3: CASSGQGTDYGYTF; DNA: TGTGCCAGCAGCGGACAGGGTACCGACTATGGCTACACCTTC; V: TRBV7-9; D: TRBD1; size: NA; J: TRBJ1-2
CDR3: CASSHGVDEQYF; DNA: TGTGCCAGCAGCCACGGCGTGGACGAGCAGTACTTC; V: TRBV7-9; D: NA; size: NA; J: TRBJ2-7
CDR3: CASSPAGGPNEQFF; DNA: TGTGCCAGCAGCCCAGCGGGAGGACCCAATGAGCAGTTCTTC; V: TRBV12-3/TRBV12-4; D: TRBD2; size: NA; J: TRBJ2-1
CDR3: CASSPTALAGGYNEQFF; DNA: TGTGCCAGCAGTCCGACGGCCCTAGCGGGAGGTTACAATGAGCAGTTCTTC; V: TRBV27; D: TRBD2; size: NA; J: TRBJ2-1
CDR3: CASSDWDRGNEQFF; DNA: TGTGCCAGCAGTGACTGGGACAGGGGGAATGAGCAGTTCTTC; V: TRBV6-4; D: TRBD1; size: NA; J: TRBJ2-1
CDR3: CASSYGLAGVNEQFF; DNA: TGTGCCAGCAGTTACGGACTAGCGGGGGTTAATGAGCAGTTCTTC; V: TRBV6-2/TRBV6-3; D: TRBD2; size: NA; J: TRBJ2-1
CDR3: CASSVEGSGSYNEQFF; DNA: TGTGCCAGCAGCGTAGAGGGCAGCGGCTCCTACAATGAGCAGTTCTTC; V: TRBV9; D: NA; size: NA; J: TRBJ2-1
CDR3: CASSFPSGAEETQYF; DNA: TGTGCCAGCAGTTTTCCTAGCGGGGCCGAAGAGACCCAGTACTTC; V: TRBV27; D: TRBD2; size: once; J: TRBJ2-5
CDR3: CASSLVSGTDTQYF; DNA: TGCGCCAGCAGCTTGGTTAGCGGCACAGATACGCAGTATTTT; V: TRBV5-1; D: NA; size: NA; J: TRBJ2-3
CDR3: CASSQDPGGEKLFF; DNA: TGCGCCAGCAGCCAAGATCCGGGAGGCGAAAAACTGTTTTTT; V: TRBV4-1; D: NA; size: NA; J: TRBJ1-4
CDR3: CASSPGQGAREQYF; DNA: TGTGCCAGCAGCCCGGGACAGGGGGCGCGGGAGCAGTACTTC; V: TRBV7-2; D: TRBD1; size: few; J: TRBJ2-7
CDR3: CASIDLADTQYF; DNA: TGCGCCAGCATTGATCTAGCCGATACGCAGTATTTT; V: TRBV5-1; D: NA; size: NA; J: TRBJ2-3
CDR3: CAWRVGYTEAFF; DNA: TGTGCCTGGAGGGTCGGTTACACTGAAGCTTTCTTT; V: TRBV30; D: NA; size: NA; J: TRBJ1-1
CDR3: CASRHLEGELLGYTF; DNA: TGCGCCAGCCGCCATTTGGAGGGCGAGCTTCTTGGCTACACCTTC; V: TRBV5-1; D: NA; size: NA; J: TRBJ1-2
CDR3: CASSSGLIYNEQFF; DNA: TGTGCCAGCAGCTCGGGACTAATCTACAATGAGCAGTTCTTC; V: TRBV7-9; D: TRBD2; size: NA; J: TRBJ2-1
CDR3: CASSLWTGGQETQYF; DNA: TGTGCCAGCAGCTTATGGACAGGGGGGCAAGAGACCCAGTACTTC; V: TRBV7-6; D: TRBD1; size: NA; J: TRBJ2-5
CDR3: CASSLLPGGLNNEQFF; DNA: TGTGCCAGCAGCTTGCTCCCGGGGGGCCTCAACAATGAGCAGTTCTTC; V: TRBV5-4; D: NA; size: NA; J: TRBJ2-1
CDR3: CASSLTGKGYTF; DNA: TGTGCCAGCAGCCTCACAGGGAAGGGCTACACCTTC; V: TRBV5-6; D: NA; size: NA; J: TRBJ1-2
CDR3: CASAPAGDYNEQFF; DNA: TGTGCCAGCGCGCCGGCAGGGGACTACAATGAGCAGTTCTTC; V: TRBV6-2/TRBV6-3; D: NA; size: once; J: TRBJ2-1
CDR3: CASSLGPVEMNTEAFF; DNA: TGTGCCAGCAGCTTAGGCCCAGTGGAAATGAACACTGAAGCTTTCTTT; V: TRBV13; D: NA; size: NA; J: TRBJ1-1
CDR3: CASTSGPGTEAFF; DNA: TGTGCCAGCACCTCCGGACCGGGGACTGAAGCTTTCTTT; V: TRBV7-8; D: NA; size: NA; J: TRBJ1-1
CDR3: CASSVAGEPYNEQFF; DNA: TGTGCCAGCAGCGTAGCTGGAGAGCCGTACAATGAGCAGTTCTTC; V: TRBV9; D: NA; size: NA; J: TRBJ2-1
CDR3: CASSQADNEKLFF; DNA: TGCGCCAGCAGCCAGGCAGACAATGAAAAACTGTTTTTT; V: TRBV4-1; D: NA; size: NA; J: TRBJ1-4
CDR3: CSAKGAGVHEQFF; DNA: TGCAGTGCTAAGGGTGCAGGAGTTCACGAGCAGTTCTTC; V: TRBV20-1; D: NA; size: NA; J: TRBJ2-1
CDR3: CASSQGAVDYEQYF; DNA: TGCGCCAGCAGCCAAGGGGCGGTTGACTACGAGCAGTACTTC; V: TRBV4-1; D: NA; size: NA; J: TRBJ2-7
CDR3: CASRKTGTGVDYGYTF; DNA: TGTGCCAGCAGAAAGACCGGGACAGGGGTGGACTATGGCTACACCTTC; V: TRBV27; D: TRBD1; size: once; J: TRBJ1-2
CDR3: CSVEVYQLQSNTEAFF; DNA: TGCAGCGTTGAAGTCTATCAGTTGCAGAGTAACACTGAAGCTTTCTTT; V: TRBV29-1; D: NA; size: NA; J: TRBJ1-1
CDR3: CAWTRGAGANVLTF; DNA: TGTGCCTGGACAAGGGGTGCTGGGGCCAACGTCCTGACTTTC; V: TRBV30; D: NA; size: NA; J: TRBJ2-6
CDR3: CASSADRTQGTEAFF; DNA: TGTGCCAGCAGCGCGGACCGAACTCAGGGCACTGAAGCTTTCTTT; V: TRBV7-2; D: NA; size: NA; J: TRBJ1-1
CDR3: CASSQTSVVWEQYF; DNA: TGCGCCAGCAGCCAAACGTCAGTGGTCTGGGAGCAGTACTTC; V: TRBV4-1; D: NA; size: NA; J: TRBJ2-7
CDR3: CASSLSAYEQYF; DNA: TGTGCCAGCAGCTTGTCCGCCTACGAGCAGTACTTC; V: TRBV5-4; D: NA; size: NA; J: TRBJ2-7
CDR3: CSAGGNEQFF; DNA: TGCAGTGCAGGGGGCAATGAGCAGTTCTTC; V: TRBV29-1; D: TRBD1; size: few; J: TRBJ2-1
CDR3: CSARDLLGQGARDEQYF; DNA: TGCAGTGCTAGAGATCTTCTGGGACAGGGGGCGAGAGACGAGCAGTACTTC; V: TRBV20-1; D: TRBD1; size: once; J: TRBJ2-7
CDR3: CASSGLEQFF; DNA: TGTGCCAGCAGCGGACTGGAGCAGTTCTTC; V: TRBV9; D: NA; size: once; J: TRBJ2-1
CDR3: CASSWPLAEETQYF; DNA: TGCGCCAGCAGCTGGCCCCTAGCGGAAGAGACCCAGTACTTC; V: TRBV5-1; D: TRBD2; size: NA; J: TRBJ2-5
CDR3: CASSYDRRPGYGYTF; DNA: TGTGCCAGCAGTTACGACAGGAGACCTGGCTATGGCTACACCTTC; V: TRBV6-5; D: NA; size: NA; J: TRBJ1-2
CDR3: CASSLAELVGYTF; DNA: TGTGCCAGCAGTTTAGCTGAGCTGGTAGGCTACACCTTC; V: TRBV28; D: NA; size: once; J: TRBJ1-2
CDR3: CASSVPGTLQTQYF; DNA: TGTGCCAGCAGCGTCCCCGGGACCCTGCAGACCCAGTACTTC; V: TRBV11-2; D: NA; size: NA; J: TRBJ2-5
CDR3: CASSVADYTDTQYF; DNA: TGTGCCAGCAGCGTAGCTGACTACACAGATACGCAGTATTTT; V: TRBV9; D: NA; size: once; J: TRBJ2-3
CDR3: CASSSTAGVDQETQYF; DNA: TGCGCCAGCAGCTCTACCGCGGGGGTGGATCAAGAGACCCAGTACTTC; V: TRBV5-1; D: TRBD2; size: NA; J: TRBJ2-5
CDR3: CASRWTGGDYNEQFF; DNA: TGTGCCAGCAGGTGGACAGGGGGGGACTACAATGAGCAGTTCTTC; V: TRBV2; D: TRBD1; size: NA; J: TRBJ2-1
CDR3: CASSPSPNLEAFF; DNA: TGTGCCAGCAGTCCCTCCCCGAATCTGGAAGCTTTCTTT; V: TRBV27; D: NA; size: once; J: TRBJ1-1
CDR3: CASSEAGGMNTEAFF; DNA: TGTGCCAGCAGCGAAGCAGGGGGCATGAACACTGAAGCTTTCTTT; V: TRBV9; D: TRBD1; size: NA; J: TRBJ1-1
CDR3: CASSTLMSSYEQYF; DNA: TGTGCCAGTAGTACCCTAATGAGCTCCTACGAGCAGTACTTC; V: TRBV19; D: NA; size: NA; J: TRBJ2-7
CDR3: CSAVGLAGGSSYNEQFF; DNA: TGCAGCGCCGTTGGGCTAGCGGGAGGGAGCTCCTACAATGAGCAGTTCTTC; V: TRBV29-1; D: TRBD2; size: NA; J: TRBJ2-1
CDR3: CASSDPRDRGNSPLHF; DNA: TGTGCCAGCAGTGACCCGAGGGACAGGGGTAATTCACCCCTCCACTTT; V: TRBV25-1; D: TRBD1; size: NA; J: TRBJ1-6
CDR3: CASTEDRAREPQHF; DNA: TGTGCCAGCACCGAGGACAGGGCCCGGGAGCCCCAGCATTTT; V: TRBV28; D: TRBD1; size: NA; J: TRBJ1-5
CDR3: CASRGGTVEQFF; DNA: TGTGCCAGCAGGGGCGGGACGGTTGAGCAGTTCTTC; V: TRBV7-6; D: NA; size: NA; J: TRBJ2-1
CDR3: CASSSSGVDIQYF; DNA: TGTGCCAGCAGCTCGTCAGGGGTGGACATTCAGTACTTC; V: TRBV7-8; D: NA; size: NA; J: TRBJ2-4